This T cell receptor (beta chain) was identified in a study of T cell responses to AZD1222 COVID-19 vaccine. Sequencing was performed with immunoSEQ multiplex PCR; in TCRdb, only in-frame clones are kept and a portion is missing. The sample includes about 160,000 clones, roughly 90% seen only once; the top ten take approximately 5.7%. The CDR3 totals 16 residues. Germline V gene data show CDR1 as MDHEN and CDR2 as SYDVKM. Trimming cost V 2 bases and J 2 bases, with 14 bases left between them. The chain has TRBV28 and TRBJ2-3; either TRBD1 or TRBD2 may fit D (6 bases each). Sequencing used peripheral blood, obtained on day 0 of AZD1222 vaccination. The receptor's source is an adult in good health. CDR3 residues: CASSLPWPGATDTQYF. The CDR3 coding sequence is TGTGCCAGCAGTTTACCGTGGCCGGGGGCCACAGATACGCAGTATTTT. The full variable domain, in which reference TRBV28 and TRBJ2-3 provide the parts outside the CDR3, is DVKVTQSSRYLVKRTGEKVFLECVQDMDHENMFWYRQDPGLGLRLIYFSYDVKMKEKGDIPEGYSVSREKKERFSLILESASTNQTSMYLCASSLPWPGATDTQYFGPGTRLTVL.